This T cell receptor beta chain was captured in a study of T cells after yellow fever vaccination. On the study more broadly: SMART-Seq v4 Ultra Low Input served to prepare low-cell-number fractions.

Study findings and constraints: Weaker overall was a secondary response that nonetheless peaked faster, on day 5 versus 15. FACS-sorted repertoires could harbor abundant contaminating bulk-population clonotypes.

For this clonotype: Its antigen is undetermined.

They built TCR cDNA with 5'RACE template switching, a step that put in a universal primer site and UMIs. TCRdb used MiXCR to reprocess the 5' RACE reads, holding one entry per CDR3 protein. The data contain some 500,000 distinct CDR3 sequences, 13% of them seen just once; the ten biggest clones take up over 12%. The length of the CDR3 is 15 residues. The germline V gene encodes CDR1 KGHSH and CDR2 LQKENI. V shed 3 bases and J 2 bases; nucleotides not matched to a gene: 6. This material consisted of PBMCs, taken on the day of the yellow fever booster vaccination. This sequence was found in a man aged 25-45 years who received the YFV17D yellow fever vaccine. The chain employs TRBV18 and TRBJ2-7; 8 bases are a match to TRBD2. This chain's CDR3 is CASSPSIAGTYEQYF. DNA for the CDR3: TGTGCCAGCTCACCCTCTATAGCGGGGACCTACGAGCAGTACTTC.